This TCR beta chain was recovered during a study of T cells in Graves' hyperthyroidism and ophthalmopathy. Study results and caveats: Blood also held most thyroid clonotypes expanded beyond 0.001. Ophthalmopathy onset followed model prediction by a median roughly six months.

This clonotype was counted at least ten times. What it binds is not known. V was shortened by 4 bases and J by 4 bases, with 16 bases between the two germline ends. CDR1 is SQVTM, CDR2 ANQGSEA, per germline. CDR3 length: 14 amino acids. A lack of ophthalmopathy progression within 18 months defined stable Graves' hyperthyroidism. Patients having uncontrolled infection, another autoimmune disease, pregnancy or lactation were not included. Amplified TCR beta CDR3 regions derived from RNA transcripts. When the TCR CDR3 underwent first-round RT-PCR, the HTBI primer set was used. TCRdb independently ran MiXCR on the multiplex PCR reads; one entry per CDR3 protein. The sample holds a few hundred thousand distinct CDR3 sequences, 15% to 19% seen once.

Material for sequencing was blood. The chain recombines TRBV29-1 with TRBJ2-5; possibly TRBD1 for D (5 bases). This receptor was obtained from a woman aged 25 to 39 with Graves' hyperthyroidism. The CDR3 is CSVGQGYQRETQYF. CDR3 in DNA: TGCAGCGTTGGCCAGGGTTATCAACGAGAGACCCAGTACTTC.